This passage covers 21 T cell receptor beta chains from one sample sequenced in a study of technical replicates of blood from several donors. The assay was immunoSEQ multiplex PCR, and TCRdb's table has in-frame clones only and misses some. The table lists 84,000 or so clones, about 94% of them singletons. The source material was T cells isolated from PBMCs. These receptors all come from a human donor in good health.

V and J are TRBV6-5 and TRBJ2-4; D perhaps matches TRBD2 (5 bases). CDR3 size: 16 residues. V was trimmed by 3 bases and J by 1 base, leaving 13 bases between them. Germline V gene lookup returns CDR1 MNHEY and CDR2 SVGAGI. CDR3 bases: TGTGCCAGCAGTTATTATAGGACGGGGGCCAAAAACATTCAGTACTTC. Amino acids: CASSYYRTGAKNIQYF.

The gene calls are TRBV7-2 and TRBJ2-7; possible D gene TRBD2, 6 bases. Trimming cost V 5 bases and J 5 bases, with 16 bases left between them. This CDR3 is 14 amino acids long. Germline V gives CDR1 SGHTA, CDR2 FQGNSA. DNA for the CDR3: TGTGCCAGCAGCCCTCTAACGGGAGCCCACGAGCAGTACTTC. The encoded protein is CASSPLTGAHEQYF.

This clone was seen a single time. The V and J genes are TRBV11-2 and TRBJ2-7; a possible D gene is TRBD2 (6 bases). From germline, CDR1 is SGHAT and CDR2 FQNNGV. The V end lost 2 bases, the J end lost 1 base, and 18 bases lay between the germline ends. The CDR3 runs to 17 residues. Here the CDR3 DNA reads TGTGCCAGCAGCTTAACCTGGGGGGATCCCCCTTCCTACGAGCAGTACTTC. This gives the protein CASSLTWGDPPSYEQYF.

Points on this clone: Distinct nucleotide sequences in the sample also encode this CDR3. The V gene is TRBV4-1, the J gene TRBJ1-4; D might be TRBD1 (6 bases). Trimming took off 1 base at V and 10 bases at J, with 28 bases between the two ends. This CDR3 region has 19 residues. The germline V gene has CDR1 MGHRA and CDR2 YSYEKL. The DNA of the CDR3 is TGCGCCAGCAGCCAAGGAATCTCTACCGACCGGGACGTCAGGGGAAAACTGTTTTTT. Translating it yields CASSQGISTDRDVRGKLFF.

The CDR3 DNA reads as TGCAGCGTTCGGGACAGCCTATCGATGGACGAGCAGTACTTC. Its protein is CSVRDSLSMDEQYF. This sequence joins TRBV29-1 and TRBJ2-7; 7 bases match TRBD1. V shed 5 bases and J 5 bases; nucleotides not matched to a gene: 12. Germline CDR1 and CDR2: SQVTM and ANQGSEA. The CDR3 extends over 14 amino acids.

This chain links TRBV23-1 with TRBJ1-2, with 10 bases identical to TRBD1. TRBV23-1 is an ORF; its function is uncertain. The V gene end was trimmed by 3 bases and the J gene end by 4 bases; junction bases not matched to a gene: 5. The CDR3 runs 15 residues. CDR3 nucleotides: TGCGCCAGCAGTCAGAGACAGGGGGCGGGCTATGGCTACACCTTC. Protein product: CASSQRQGAGYGYTF.

The chain has TRBV18 and TRBJ2-5; TRBD2 matches 15 bases. The V and J ends lost 4 bases and 4 bases, in that order; junction bases with no gene match: 4. The germline gives CDR1 KGHSH, CDR2 LQKENI. This CDR3 is built from 16 residues. CDR3 in amino acids: CASSRLGLAGGETQYF. In nucleotides, the CDR3 is TGTGCCAGCTCACGCCTGGGACTAGCGGGAGGAGAGACCCAGTACTTC.

V is TRBV5-4 and J is TRBJ2-2, with a possible D match to TRBD1 (6 bases). Germline values: CDR1 SGHNT, CDR2 YYREEE (reference sequence). This CDR3 spans 16 amino acids. V lost 2 bases and J lost 5, with 16 bases in between. CDR3 DNA sequence: TGTGCCAGCAGCTTTAGTACAGGGCGGCGAACCGGGGAGCTGTTTTTT. Amino acid sequence: CASSFSTGRRTGELFF.

The V call is TRBV5-4, the J call TRBJ2-7, with D unresolved. Germline-derived CDR1 and CDR2 are SGHNT and YYREEE (reference sequence). V dropped 6 bases and J dropped 5 bases, with 9 bases sitting between them. This CDR3 spans 11 amino acids. The CDR3 bases are TGTGCCAGCAAAGCGCGAGACGAGCAGTACTTC. Translation gives CASKARDEQYF.

This rearrangement joins TRBV6-4 to TRBJ1-2; tentatively, D is TRBD1 (5 bases). CDR3 size: 15 residues. CDR1 MRHNA and CDR2 SNTAGT come from the germline V gene. Trimming removed 2 bases at V and 0 bases at J, with 10 bases between. The CDR3 is CASSDGRGANYGYTF. The CDR3 coding sequence is TGTGCCAGCAGTGACGGCCGGGGGGCTAACTATGGCTACACCTTC.

The chain combines TRBV5-5 with TRBJ1-4; D call uncertain. Trimming stripped 4 bases from V and 5 bases from J, with 12 bases between. Germline CDR1 reads SGHKS; CDR2 reads YYEKEE (reference sequence). This CDR3 has 14 residues. Written as DNA, the CDR3 is TGTGCCAGCAGCCCTCACGGGGAGAATGAAAAACTGTTTTTT. Its translation: CASSPHGENEKLFF.

V usage is TRBV9 and J usage is TRBJ2-7, with 8 positions matching TRBD2. J gave up 4 bases and V 2 bases, and 5 bases lay outside the gene matches. This CDR3 has 14 residues. CDR1 and CDR2 from the germline V gene are SGDLS and YYNGEE. CDR3 DNA sequence: TGTGCCAGCAGCGTGTCGGGGGGGCAGTACGAGCAGTACTTC. Its translation: CASSVSGGQYEQYF. Together with reference TRBV9 and TRBJ2-7, the CDR3 gives the full variable domain: DSGVTQTPKHLITATGQRVTLRCSPRSGDLSVYWYQQSLDQGLQFLIQYYNGEERAKGNILERFSAQQFPDLHSELNLSSLELGDSALYFCASSVSGGQYEQYFGPGTRLTVT.

The CDR3 sequence is CASSPGELTEKLFF. The CDR3 nucleotides read TGTGCCAGCTCACCCGGAGAACTGACTGAAAAACTGTTTTTT. The V and J genes are TRBV18 and TRBJ1-4; D is undetermined. The length of the CDR3 is 14 residues. Per germline, CDR1 KGHSH and CDR2 LQKENI. The ends were cut back, 3 bases at V and 7 bases at J, with 12 bases in the middle.

J is TRBJ2-1 and V is TRBV10-1; 9 bases fit TRBD2. Germline trimming cut 0 bases from V and 5 bases from J; bases unmatched to any gene: 2. This CDR3 comprises 15 residues. Germline lookup yields CDR1 WNHNN and CDR2 SYGVQD (reference sequence). CDR3 sequence (DNA): TGCGCCAGCAGTGAGTCAGTAGCGGGGGACAATGAGCAGTTCTTC. Protein: CASSESVAGDNEQFF.

This rearrangement joins TRBV5-6 to TRBJ1-2; 10 positions match TRBD1. The CDR3 contains 16 residues. Germline trimming cut 0 bases from V and 4 bases from J; bases unmatched to any gene: 6. The germline V gene encodes CDR1 SGHDT and CDR2 YYEEEE. The CDR3 here is CASSLVGQGGTYGYTF. The CDR3 DNA follows: TGTGCCAGCAGCTTGGTCGGACAGGGGGGCACCTATGGCTACACCTTC. The whole variable domain, filled in from reference TRBV5-6 and TRBJ1-2, reads DAGVTQSPTHLIKTRGQQVTLRCSPKSGHDTVSWYQQALGQGPQFIFQYYEEEERQRGNFPDRFSGHQFPNYSSELNVNALLLGDSALYLCASSLVGQGGTYGYTFGSGTRLTVV.

In DNA form, the CDR3 reads TGCGCCAGCAGCCCTACTAGCGTCACAGGGCCCACTGAAGCTTTCTTT. This translates into CASSPTSVTGPTEAFF. This sequence joins TRBV4-1 and TRBJ1-1, with a tentative D call TRBD1 (6 bases). Germline V gene data show CDR1 as MGHRA and CDR2 as YSYEKL. The CDR3 extends over 16 amino acids. The V and J ends lost 4 bases and 4 bases respectively, with 19 bases between them.

The chain joins TRBV11-2 to TRBJ2-7; D remains ambiguous. Germline-derived CDR1 and CDR2 are SGHAT and FQNNGV. Trimming took off 4 bases at V and 6 bases at J, with 10 bases between the two ends. This CDR3 contains 12 residues. The chain's CDR3 is CASSWSELEQYF. The CDR3 region has the DNA TGTGCCAGCAGCTGGAGTGAGCTCGAGCAGTACTTC.

V and J are TRBV13 and TRBJ1-1, with D uncertain. CDR1 is PRHDT and CDR2 is FYEKMQ in the germline V gene (reference sequence). The CDR3 covers 17 residues. Trimming shortened V by 0 bases and J by 4 bases, and 18 bases separated the two germline ends. In DNA form, the CDR3 reads TGTGCCAGCAGCTTAGGTGGGTACTACCTAAGTGGCACTGAAGCTTTCTTT. Its translation: CASSLGGYYLSGTEAFF.

This clone was detected only once. This rearrangement joins TRBV6-5 to TRBJ2-7; TRBD2 aligns across 7 bases. This CDR3 has 14 residues. Germline values: CDR1 MNHEY, CDR2 SVGAGI. With V trimmed by 5 bases and J by 6 bases, 10 bases remained unmatched. In DNA, the CDR3 is TGTGCCAGCAGTCGTCAGCGGGAAGAAGCCGAGCAGTACTTC. Encoded protein: CASSRQREEAEQYF.

The chain uses TRBV28 and TRBJ2-1, with 10 bases aligning to TRBD2. The V gene end was trimmed by 8 bases and the J gene end by 7 bases; junction bases not matched to a gene: 8. Germline V gene sequence: CDR1 MDHEN, CDR2 SYDVKM. CDR3 length equals 14 residues. The CDR3 DNA reads as TGTGCCAGCGATGGGACTAGCGACAGGAATGAGCAGTTCTTC. Protein product: CASDGTSDRNEQFF.

In DNA, the CDR3 is TGTGCCAGCAGCCACCTACTCCAGGGGGAGAACACTGAAGCTTTCTTT. This encodes CASSHLLQGENTEAFF. This rearrangement joins TRBV4-2 to TRBJ1-1; 7 bases align to TRBD1. V gave up 3 bases and J gave up 1 base; unmatched junction bases: 8. The CDR3 has 16 residues. The germline V gene encodes CDR1 LGHNA and CDR2 YNFKEQ.